The T cell receptor (beta chain) under discussion was sequenced for a study of beta chain features in type 1 diabetes. Since all of the isolated RNA was reverse transcribed, expressed TCRB transcripts were what got sequenced. Sequenced by immunoSEQ multiplex PCR; TCRdb stores in-frame clones only, minus some. Of 310,000 or so clones in the sample, 9.3% are singletons; the top ten hold 1%. Study conclusions and caveats: When Type 1 diabetes patients were examined, their TCRB CDR3s proved moderately but significantly shorter in all four CD4+ subsets.

This CDR3 spans 10 amino acids. CDR1 is DFQATT and CDR2 is SNEGSKA in the germline V gene (reference sequence). In this sample, this clone turned up a few times. Its cognate antigen is unknown. Sequence at one end of the junction differs from germline and may be a read error. The chain employs TRBV20-1 and TRBJ2-7, with D possibly TRBD2 on 6 matching bases. Sequenced sample: central memory CD4+ T cells from blood. The sequence came from a man aged 25 to 45 with type 1 diabetes. CDR3 sequence: CIGRSYEQYF. CDR3 nucleotide sequence: TGTATCGGGAGATCCTACGAGCAGTACTTC.